Listed here is a single T cell receptor (beta chain). CDR1 and CDR2 from the germline V gene are LNHNV and YYDKDF (reference sequence). V lost 1 base to trimming and J lost 5 bases; unmatched junction nucleotides: 5. The CDR3 runs to 16 residues. The sample comes from a study of T cell changes during pregnancy in multiple sclerosis. Data came from immunoSEQ multiplex PCR; TCRdb stores just in-frame clones and leaves some out. The sample has under 40,000 clones; 80% to 95% are singletons. V is TRBV15 and J is TRBJ2-3; 11 bases match TRBD2. The source material was CD4+ T cells from peripheral blood mononuclear cells, sampled in the third trimester of pregnancy. The source is a female donor in good health, enrolled as a control in a pregnancy study. CDR3 coding DNA: TGTGCCACCAGCAGAGTCCTAGCGGGAGGCGAAGATACGCAGTATTTT. Translation: CATSRVLAGGEDTQYF.